The 21 T cell receptor beta chains below were found in one sample sequenced in a study of blood T cell repertoires in COVID-19. Some clones are missing from TCRdb's copy, which holds only in-frame ones; the method was immunoSEQ multiplex PCR. Of hundreds of thousands of clones listed, roughly 90% are singletons. Input material: peripheral blood. The receptor source for this set is a woman aged 25 to 39 with COVID-19, enrolled during active disease.

The chain carries TRBV7-2 and TRBJ2-1; D remains unclear. This CDR3 spans 13 amino acids. The V end was cut by 5 bases, the J end by 9 bases, with 14 bases between. Per germline, CDR1 SGHTA and CDR2 FQGNSA. The CDR3 region is CASSPRREAEQFF. In nucleotides, the CDR3 is TGTGCCAGCAGCCCCCGAAGAGAGGCTGAGCAGTTCTTC.

The chain links TRBV7-2 to TRBJ2-1, with 12 bases lining up with TRBD2. This CDR3 has 15 amino acids. CDR1 and CDR2 from the germline V gene are SGHTA and FQGNSA. V lost 3 bases to trimming and J lost 6 bases; unmatched junction nucleotides: 3. The CDR3 region is CASSFLAGGFNEQFF. CDR3 bases: TGTGCCAGCAGCTTTCTAGCGGGAGGGTTCAATGAGCAGTTCTTC.

This clone was counted once. CDR3 nucleotide sequence: TGTGCCAGCAGCCTCTCAGCGGGAGGGTCCAACGAGCAGTACTTC. Protein product: CASSLSAGGSNEQYF. This chain links TRBV7-3 with TRBJ2-7; 10 positions match TRBD2. The CDR3 length is 15 residues. CDR1 is SGHTA, CDR2 FQGTGA, per germline. V lost 5 bases, J lost 5 bases, and 9 bases stayed unmatched.

The chain joins TRBV4-3 to TRBJ2-2; D ambiguous. The CDR3 is made up of 13 amino acids. The V and J ends lost 4 bases and 13 bases respectively, with 16 bases between them. Germline values: CDR1 LGHNA, CDR2 YSLEER. The CDR3 region is CASSPVEHTGLFF. CDR3 bases: TGCGCCAGCAGCCCTGTTGAGCACACGGGGCTGTTTTTT.

This clone occurred once. The rearrangement links TRBV19 to TRBJ1-1; D gene uncertain. This CDR3 contains 13 residues. With 0 bases removed from V and 6 bases from J, the gap between germline ends came to 8 bases. CDR1 and CDR2 (germline): LNHDA, SQIVND (reference sequence). The CDR3 coding sequence is TGTGCCAGTAGTATAGACCCTCTATCTGAAGCTTTCTTT. It encodes CASSIDPLSEAFF.

This chain links TRBV6-6 with TRBJ2-7, with D possibly being TRBD2 (6 bases). Per germline, CDR1 MNHNY and CDR2 SVGAGI (reference sequence). Between the trimmed V and J ends, which lost 5 bases and 0 bases, there was a span of 23 bases. The CDR3 length is 18 residues. CDR3 loop: CASSPYYPGLPSSYEQYF. Here the CDR3 DNA reads TGTGCCAGCAGTCCCTATTACCCGGGACTCCCAAGCTCCTACGAGCAGTACTTC.

The chain carries TRBV7-2 and TRBJ1-5, with 9 nucleotides matching TRBD1. CDR1 and CDR2 from the germline V gene are SGHTA and FQGNSA. The CDR3 is 15 amino acids. The V segment lost 3 bases and the J segment 4 bases; nucleotides outside the gene matches: 4. CDR3 sequence reads: CASSLDRGRNQPQHF. CDR3 bases: TGTGCCAGCAGCTTGGACAGGGGACGAAATCAGCCCCAGCATTTT.

The chain employs TRBV5-4 and TRBJ1-1, with D maybe TRBD1 (5 bases). Germline CDR1 is SGHNT and CDR2 is YYREEE (reference sequence). V lost 2 bases and J 5 bases, leaving 10 bases between the germline ends. This CDR3 contains 13 residues. CDR3 in amino acids: CASSLTRGTEAFF. The CDR3, as DNA: TGTGCCAGCAGCTTAACTCGGGGGACTGAAGCTTTCTTT.

The chain combines TRBV6-5 with TRBJ2-7; 7 nucleotides align to TRBD1. V was pared by 6 bases and J by 1 base, with 6 bases of the junction left unmatched. Germline V gene data show CDR1 as MNHEY and CDR2 as SVGAGI. The CDR3 extends over 14 amino acids. The CDR3 sequence: CASRGTDLSYEQYF. CDR3 bases: TGTGCCAGCAGGGGGACAGACCTTTCCTACGAGCAGTACTTC.

This clone has just one count. The chain recombines TRBV5-1 with TRBJ1-6; TRBD1 matches at 10 bases. Germline V CDR1 and CDR2: SGHRS, YFSETQ. V was clipped by 0 bases and J by 8 bases; unmatched bases: 5. This CDR3 spans 16 amino acids. In nucleotides, the CDR3 is TGCGCCAGCAGCTTGGTAGCGGGACAGGGGTATTCACCCCTCCACTTT. Encoded protein: CASSLVAGQGYSPLHF.

This sequence joins TRBV5-1 and TRBJ2-7; D may be TRBD2 (6 bases). CDR1 SGHRS and CDR2 YFSETQ come from the germline V gene. V shed 4 bases and J shed 5 bases, with 25 bases lying between them. The CDR3 sequence is 17 residues long. The CDR3 loop reads CASSPWMNGREGNEQYF. CDR3 bases: TGCGCCAGCAGCCCCTGGATGAACGGGAGAGAGGGGAACGAGCAGTACTTC.

V is TRBV24-1 and J is TRBJ1-5; no definite D call. The V gene's germline CDR1 is KGHDR and CDR2 SFDVKD. CDR3 length: 15 residues. Trimming pared 4 bases from V and 0 bases from J, leaving 9 bases between. CDR3: CATSDAKNSNQPQHF. The CDR3 region has the DNA TGTGCCACCAGTGACGCTAAAAATAGCAATCAGCCCCAGCATTTT.

The chain employs TRBV3-1 (or the pseudogene TRBV3-2) and TRBJ2-2; 7 positions agree with TRBD1. From germline, CDR1 is LGHDT and CDR2 YNNKEL (reference sequence). This CDR3 has 16 amino acids. The ends lost 4 bases at V and 3 bases at J; junction bases unmatched: 8. CDR3 protein: CASSLSGQWYTGELFF. CDR3 DNA: TGTGCCAGCAGCCTGTCGGGACAGTGGTACACCGGGGAGCTGTTTTTT.

The rearrangement joins TRBV28 to TRBJ1-1; no clear D. Trimming removed 5 bases from V and 5 bases from J, with 18 bases in between. Per germline, CDR1 MDHEN and CDR2 SYDVKM. CDR3 length: 15 residues. CDR3 sequence: CASSLRPLPGTEAFF. Here the CDR3 DNA reads TGTGCCAGCAGTCTCCGTCCCCTTCCCGGGACTGAAGCTTTCTTT. Variable domain in full (rest from reference TRBV28 and TRBJ1-1): DVKVTQSSRYLVKRTGEKVFLECVQDMDHENMFWYRQDPGLGLRLIYFSYDVKMKEKGDIPEGYSVSREKKERFSLILESASTNQTSMYLCASSLRPLPGTEAFFGQGTRLTVV.

The genes are TRBV6-5 and TRBJ1-5, with 8 bases lining up with TRBD1. This CDR3 is 15 amino acids long. In germline, CDR1 is MNHEY, CDR2 SVGAGI. After removal of 6 bases from V and 3 bases from J, the junction contained 7 bases not matched to a gene. CDR3 sequence reads: CASRLTGANNQPQHF. CDR3 sequence (DNA): TGTGCCAGCAGGCTGACAGGGGCTAACAATCAGCCCCAGCATTTT.

J is TRBJ2-1 and V is TRBV7-9, with unresolved D. The CDR3 is 13 residues long. The V end lost 2 bases, the J end lost 8 bases, and 10 bases lay between the germline ends. Germline CDR1 and CDR2: SEHNR and FQNEAQ (reference sequence). Here the CDR3 DNA reads TGTGCCAGCAGCTTACTTCCTTATTATGAGCAGTTCTTC. Protein product: CASSLLPYYEQFF.

The CDR3 bases are TGTGCCTGGAGTGTTTCGACAGGGTTTCCCTACGAGCAGTACTTC. This encodes CAWSVSTGFPYEQYF. The rearrangement links TRBV30 to TRBJ2-7, with 7 bases lining up with TRBD1. The trim removed 0 bases at V and 2 bases at J, leaving 7 bases unmatched. The germline CDR1 and CDR2 sequences are GTSNPN and SVGIG (reference sequence). This CDR3 spans 15 amino acids.

The chain carries TRBV10-3 and TRBJ1-2; TRBD1 agrees at 7 bases. The V gene end was trimmed by 3 bases and the J gene end by 6 bases; junction bases not matched to a gene: 10. Germline-derived CDR1 and CDR2 are ENHRY and SYGVKD. The CDR3 sequence is 15 residues long. CDR3 protein: CAISDFSGQVHGYTF. The CDR3 DNA follows: TGTGCCATCAGTGACTTCTCAGGACAGGTTCATGGCTACACCTTC.

The V gene is TRBV11-2, the J gene TRBJ2-2; 9 bases line up with TRBD1. Germline values: CDR1 SGHAT, CDR2 FQNNGV. V dropped 5 bases and J dropped 6; count of bases not matched to a gene: 7. The CDR3 extends over 15 amino acids. The DNA of the CDR3 is TGTGCCAGCAGCCCCGGGACAGGGATATCCGGGGAGCTGTTTTTT. Protein product: CASSPGTGISGELFF.

This chain links TRBV19 with TRBJ1-5, with 8 bases fitting TRBD1. This CDR3 spans 13 amino acids. V lost 6 bases to trimming and J lost 7 bases; unmatched junction nucleotides: 5. Germline V gene sequence: CDR1 LNHDA, CDR2 SQIVND (reference sequence). The CDR3 DNA is TGTGCCAGTAGCGGGGACAGGAGCCAGCCCCAGCATTTT. Encoded protein: CASSGDRSQPQHF. The full variable domain, completed using reference TRBV19 and TRBJ1-5, is DGGITQSPKYLFRKEGQNVTLSCEQNLNHDAMYWYRQDPGQGLRLIYYSQIVNDFQKGDIAEGYSVSREKKESFPLTVTSAQKNPTAFYLCASSGDRSQPQHFGDGTRLSIL.

This chain uses TRBV19 with TRBJ2-5, with D maybe TRBD1 (5 bases). The CDR3 length is 15 residues. Germline CDR1 LNHDA, CDR2 SQIVND (reference sequence). Trimming stripped 5 bases from V and 2 bases from J, with 15 bases between. The CDR3 reads CASSADFQGQETQYF. CDR3 sequence (DNA): TGTGCCAGTAGTGCGGATTTTCAGGGTCAAGAGACCCAGTACTTC.